These 27 T cell receptor beta chains were sequenced from one sample in a study of shared clonotypes between healthy human individuals. The data were produced by immunoSEQ multiplex PCR, yet TCRdb's version contains in-frame clones alone and is incomplete. The sample lists roughly 1,600,000 clones, less than 99% occurring once. The specimen was naive CD4+ T cells sorted from blood. Described subset: CD45RA+ positively selected. These TCRs come from a man aged 25 to 45 in good health.

In its sample, this clone was seen once. The rearrangement uses TRBV6-5 and TRBJ1-1; D call uncertain. This CDR3 has 15 amino acids. The germline V gene encodes CDR1 MNHEY and CDR2 SVGAGI. V was cut by 0 bases and J by 2 bases, with 10 bases left in between. CDR3 bases: TGTGCCAGCAGTTACTCGCGGGCATTAAACACTGAAGCTTTCTTT. Its protein is CASSYSRALNTEAFF.

The V gene is TRBV5-1, the J gene TRBJ1-2; TRBD1 matches 11 bases. V lost 1 base to trimming and J lost 6 bases; unmatched junction nucleotides: 2. The CDR3 contains 14 residues. Germline CDR1 SGHRS, CDR2 YFSETQ. This CDR3 is CASSLRGQGDGYTF. As DNA, the CDR3 is TGCGCCAGCAGCTTGCGGGGACAGGGGGATGGCTACACCTTC.

The J gene is TRBJ1-2, the V gene TRBV18, with D hard to call. This CDR3 is 15 amino acids long. CDR1 and CDR2 from the germline V gene are KGHSH and LQKENI. V was shortened by 0 bases and J by 4 bases, with 12 bases between the two germline ends. The CDR3 here is CASSPPNLVSYGYTF. CDR3 DNA: TGTGCCAGCTCACCACCAAATCTTGTCTCCTATGGCTACACCTTC. Based on the CDR3 plus reference TRBV18 and TRBJ1-2, the full variable domain is NAGVMQNPRHLVRRRGQEARLRCSPMKGHSHVYWYRQLPEEGLKFMVYLQKENIIDESGMPKERFSAEFPKEGPSILRIQQVVRGDSAAYFCASSPPNLVSYGYTFGSGTRLTVV.

This sequence joins TRBV7-8 and TRBJ2-4, with a weak D call TRBD1 (5 bases). Trimming pared 3 bases from V and 2 bases from J, leaving 8 bases between. Germline V gives CDR1 SGHVS, CDR2 FQNEAQ. The CDR3 extends over 14 amino acids. The CDR3 coding sequence is TGTGCCAGCAGCTTGAAGGGGACCAAAAACATTCAGTACTTC. This codes for CASSLKGTKNIQYF.

The chain is built from TRBV11-2 and TRBJ2-7, with 10 bases identical to TRBD1. This CDR3 contains 15 residues. The junction had 9 bases not matched to a gene; V was cut back by 5 bases and J by 5 bases. Per germline, CDR1 SGHAT and CDR2 FQNNGV. The CDR3 protein is CASSIGRDRGHEQYF. As DNA, the CDR3 is TGTGCCAGCAGCATCGGCCGGGACAGGGGCCACGAGCAGTACTTC. The full variable domain, with the rest looked up from reference TRBV11-2 and TRBJ2-7, is EAGVAQSPRYKIIEKRQSVAFWCNPISGHATLYWYQQILGQGPKLLIQFQNNGVVDDSQLPKDRFSAERLKGVDSTLKIQPAKLEDSAVYLCASSIGRDRGHEQYFGPGTRLTVT.

The chain couples TRBV14 to TRBJ2-1; D is uncertain. V was shortened by 4 bases and J by 7 bases, with 8 bases between the two germline ends. The CDR3 is 12 amino acids. Germline V lookup: CDR1 SGHDN, CDR2 FVKESK. This chain's CDR3 is CASSRSANEQFF. CDR3 sequence (DNA): TGTGCCAGCAGCCGGTCTGCGAATGAGCAGTTCTTC.

The chain uses TRBV11-2 and TRBJ2-7, with 14 nucleotides matching TRBD2. Germline V CDR1 and CDR2: SGHAT, FQNNGV. V was clipped by 6 bases and J by 2 bases; unmatched bases: 15. The CDR3 spans 19 residues. The CDR3 reads CASSQGLAGGRIRTYEQYF. CDR3 coding DNA: TGTGCCAGCAGTCAAGGACTAGCGGGAGGACGAATCCGGACCTACGAGCAGTACTTC. The whole variable domain, remainder taken from reference TRBV11-2 and TRBJ2-7, is EAGVAQSPRYKIIEKRQSVAFWCNPISGHATLYWYQQILGQGPKLLIQFQNNGVVDDSQLPKDRFSAERLKGVDSTLKIQPAKLEDSAVYLCASSQGLAGGRIRTYEQYFGPGTRLTVT.

This chain joins TRBV5-1 and TRBJ2-1; D remains ambiguous. The CDR3 covers 12 residues. Germline V gives CDR1 SGHRS, CDR2 YFSETQ. The germline V and J ends were trimmed by 0 bases and 9 bases, with 7 bases remaining between them. CDR3: CASSLEYGEQFF. DNA for the CDR3: TGCGCCAGCAGCTTGGAATATGGTGAGCAGTTCTTC.

This chain uses TRBV25-1 with TRBJ1-5, with TRBD1 as a possible D gene (6 bases). This CDR3 comprises 14 residues. The germline gives CDR1 MGHDK, CDR2 SYGVNS. V gave up 8 bases and J gave up 1 base, with 12 bases separating them. CDR3 sequence (DNA): TGTGCCAGCGCAGGGGCGGGGAGCAATCAGCCCCAGCATTTT. This encodes CASAGAGSNQPQHF.

The gene calls are TRBV15 and TRBJ1-2; tentatively, D is TRBD1 (6 bases). This CDR3 comprises 16 residues. Between the trimmed V and J ends, which lost 1 base and 5 bases, there was a span of 17 bases. Germline V CDR1 and CDR2: LNHNV, YYDKDF (reference sequence). CDR3 in amino acids: CATSRGGTIEGYGYTF. As DNA, the CDR3 is TGTGCCACCAGCAGAGGGGGGACAATAGAGGGATATGGCTACACCTTC.

The chain employs TRBV14 and TRBJ2-7, with 10 bases fitting TRBD2. The CDR3 runs 15 residues. Germline V gene sequence: CDR1 SGHDN, CDR2 FVKESK. The trim removed 4 bases at V and 2 bases at J, leaving 5 bases unmatched. CDR3 in DNA: TGTGCCAGCAGCCCCCTTAGCGGGAGGCCCTACGAGCAGTACTTC. Protein: CASSPLSGRPYEQYF.

The chain joins TRBV10-3 to TRBJ2-3; D gene uncertain. The CDR3 spans 14 residues. V lost 0 bases, J lost 4 bases, and 8 bases lay in between. Germline lookup yields CDR1 ENHRY and CDR2 SYGVKD. In nucleotides, the CDR3 is TGTGCCATCAGTGAGTCGAACCGGCCAGATACGCAGTATTTT. It is translated as CAISESNRPDTQYF.

This clone was observed a single time. The rearrangement joins TRBV29-1 to TRBJ2-5; 8 bases line up with TRBD1. Germline V gene data show CDR1 as SQVTM and CDR2 as ANQGSEA. This CDR3 is built from 14 residues. V shed 3 bases and J 2 bases; nucleotides not matched to a gene: 5. CDR3 protein: CSVEDRALQETQYF. DNA for the CDR3: TGCAGCGTTGAGGACAGGGCGCTGCAAGAGACCCAGTACTTC.

The chain employs TRBV7-9 and TRBJ1-3; 8 bases line up with TRBD1. Unmatched junction bases numbered 5, after V lost 1 base and J lost 3 bases. CDR1 SEHNR and CDR2 FQNEAQ come from the germline V gene (reference sequence). This CDR3 spans 16 amino acids. CDR3 protein: CASSLGRTGYGNTIYF. DNA of the CDR3: TGTGCCAGCAGCTTAGGTCGGACAGGGTATGGAAACACCATATATTTT.

The chain uses TRBV23-1 and TRBJ1-1, with 8 nucleotides matching TRBD1. TRBV23-1 is sorted into the ORF group, with uncertain function. This CDR3 is 13 amino acids long. With 2 bases clipped from V and 8 bases from J, the junction kept 4 bases outside the gene matches. CDR3 nucleotides: TGCGCCAGCAGTCAAAGTCGGGACAGGGAAGCTTTCTTT. Encoded protein: CASSQSRDREAFF.

The chain is built from TRBV4-3 and TRBJ2-3, with a possible D match to TRBD1 (5 bases). The ends were cut back, 3 bases at V and 1 base at J, with 14 bases in the middle. CDR1 and CDR2 from the germline V gene are LGHNA and YSLEER. The CDR3 is made up of 16 amino acids. The CDR3 here is CASSQDIGIGTDTQYF. DNA for the CDR3: TGCGCCAGCAGCCAGGACATAGGGATCGGCACAGATACGCAGTATTTT.

Written as DNA, the CDR3 is TGTGCCAGCAGCCACCGCCGACAGATGACTAATGAAAAACTGTTTTTT. Its translation: CASSHRRQMTNEKLFF. The rearrangement uses TRBV16 and TRBJ1-4, with TRBD1 as a possible D gene (5 bases). Germline CDR1 is KGHSY and CDR2 is FQNENV. The CDR3 contains 16 residues. Trimming stripped 3 bases from V and 2 bases from J, with 13 bases between.

About this clone itself: This same CDR3 is encoded by further DNA sequences in the sample. This chain links TRBV6-5 with TRBJ1-3; D unresolved. Trimming removed 0 bases from V and 3 bases from J, with 3 bases in between. The CDR3 length is 13 residues. Germline V CDR1 and CDR2: MNHEY, SVGAGI. The CDR3, as DNA: TGTGCCAGCAGTTACTCTGGTGGAAACACCATATATTTT. It encodes CASSYSGGNTIYF.

This clone was detected once. V and J are TRBV5-4 and TRBJ1-1; D is possibly TRBD1 (5 bases). Trimming took off 4 bases at V and 1 base at J, with 14 bases between the two ends. Germline V gene lookup returns CDR1 SGHNT and CDR2 YYREEE (reference sequence). The CDR3 totals 15 residues. CDR3 in amino acids: CASSLPGRGNTEAFF. CDR3 DNA sequence: TGTGCCAGCAGCCTCCCAGGGAGGGGGAACACTGAAGCTTTCTTT.

The chain couples TRBV7-9 to TRBJ2-1; 9 nucleotides align to TRBD2. The CDR3 runs to 15 residues. The junction had 3 bases not matched to a gene; V was cut back by 5 bases and J by 1 base. Germline V gene data show CDR1 as SEHNR and CDR2 as FQNEAQ (reference sequence). The CDR3 region has the DNA TGTGCCAGCAGCAAGACTAGCGGATCCTACAATGAGCAGTTCTTC. This codes for CASSKTSGSYNEQFF.

The chain carries TRBV7-9 and TRBJ2-5; D is undetermined. Deletions cut 3 bases from V and 1 base from J, with 9 bases between. Germline V gene sequence: CDR1 SEHNR, CDR2 FQNEAQ (reference sequence). This CDR3 has 14 residues. The CDR3 nucleotides read TGTGCCAGCAGCTTTCAGGCAGGCCAAGAGACCCAGTACTTC. Its protein is CASSFQAGQETQYF.

The V gene is TRBV29-1, the J gene TRBJ2-1; 9 bases match TRBD2. The CDR3 spans 14 residues. CDR1 is SQVTM, CDR2 ANQGSEA, per germline. CDR3 amino acids: CSTTGGREGHEQFF. For the CDR3, the DNA is TGCAGTACCACTGGGGGGCGGGAGGGCCATGAGCAGTTCTTC.

The count of this clone is one. The chain combines TRBV4-2 with TRBJ2-5; 14 bases map to TRBD2. Germline-derived CDR1 and CDR2 are LGHNA and YNFKEQ. This CDR3 region has 19 residues. The trim removed 1 base at V and 1 base at J, leaving 8 bases unmatched. The CDR3 DNA is TGTGCCAGCAGCCAAGGGGGTCCGGGGACTAGCGGGGGCCAAGAGACCCAGTACTTC. Amino acid sequence: CASSQGGPGTSGGQETQYF.

The J gene is TRBJ2-1, the V gene TRBV27; 9 bases agree with TRBD1. Germline-derived CDR1 and CDR2 are MNHEY and SMNVEV (reference sequence). CDR3 length equals 16 residues. With 5 bases clipped from V and 1 base from J, the junction kept 6 bases outside the gene matches. This CDR3 is CASSIRDRASYNEQFF. The CDR3 nucleotides are TGTGCCAGCAGTATACGGGACAGGGCGTCCTACAATGAGCAGTTCTTC.

The genes are TRBV10-3 and TRBJ2-7; TRBD2 might be the D (6 bases). Trimming took off 2 bases at V and 5 bases at J, with 13 bases between the two ends. Germline CDR1 reads ENHRY; CDR2 reads SYGVKD. The CDR3 contains 14 residues. CDR3 sequence (DNA): TGTGCCATCAGTGAGGGCAGGGAGGTCCACGAGCAGTACTTC. Protein sequence: CAISEGREVHEQYF.

The chain uses TRBV11-3 and TRBJ2-7; 7 bases align to TRBD2. The V and J ends lost 3 bases and 5 bases, in that order; junction bases with no gene match: 13. This CDR3 is 16 amino acids long. The germline gives CDR1 SGHNT, CDR2 YENEEA. CDR3 sequence: CASSFLSGNPSNEQYF. DNA of the CDR3: TGTGCCAGCAGCTTCCTGAGCGGGAACCCTAGTAACGAGCAGTACTTC. Filled out from reference TRBV11-3 and TRBJ2-7, the complete variable domain reads EAGVVQSPRYKIIEKKQPVAFWCNPISGHNTLYWYLQNLGQGPELLIRYENEEAVDDSQLPKDRFSAERLKGVDSTLKIQPAELGDSAVYLCASSFLSGNPSNEQYFGPGTRLTVT.

The chain links TRBV18 to TRBJ2-1; no clear D. Germline loops: CDR1 KGHSH, CDR2 LQKENI. V was clipped by 1 base and J by 10 bases, with 8 bases between them. This CDR3 contains 12 residues. The chain's CDR3 is CASSPHPSEQFF. As DNA, the CDR3 is TGTGCCAGCTCACCACACCCGAGCGAGCAGTTCTTC.